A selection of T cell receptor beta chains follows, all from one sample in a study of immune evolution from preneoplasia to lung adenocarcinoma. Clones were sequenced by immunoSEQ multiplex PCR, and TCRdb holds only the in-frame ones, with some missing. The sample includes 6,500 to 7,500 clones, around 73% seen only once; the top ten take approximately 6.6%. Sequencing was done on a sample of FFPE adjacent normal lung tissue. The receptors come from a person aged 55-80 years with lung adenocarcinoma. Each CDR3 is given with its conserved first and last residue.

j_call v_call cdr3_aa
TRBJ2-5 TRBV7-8 CASSLADGQQETQYF
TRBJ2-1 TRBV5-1 CASSEGPAFEQFF
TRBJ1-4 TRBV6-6 CASSRQNEKLFF
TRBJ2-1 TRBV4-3 CASSQDRTSYNEQFF
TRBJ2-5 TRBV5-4 CASSLSWTGGGETQYF
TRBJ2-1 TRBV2 CASSVFTSIKSSYNEQFF
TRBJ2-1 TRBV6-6 CASSYGAERGNEQFF
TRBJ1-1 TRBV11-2 CASSLSLNTEAFF
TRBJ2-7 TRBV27 CASSFSRGSYEQYF
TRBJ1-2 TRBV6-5 CASRTSGDGYTF
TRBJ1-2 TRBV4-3 CASSQDRYRGPYGYTF